Below, 17 T cell receptor beta chains from the same sample are listed, as sequenced in a study of blood T cell repertoires in COVID-19. The repertoire was sequenced with immunoSEQ multiplex PCR; TCRdb's copy has only in-frame clones and lacks some. The sample holds tens of thousands of clones, about nine tenths seen once. The sequenced sample was peripheral blood. Receptors originate from a man between 45 and 60 years old with active COVID-19.

This clone was counted a single time. The chain combines TRBV6-5 with TRBJ2-5; 11 bases line up with TRBD2. The CDR3 is 15 amino acids. J gave up 5 bases and V 7 bases, and 9 bases lay outside the gene matches. Germline loops: CDR1 MNHEY, CDR2 SVGAGI. CDR3 in amino acids: CASTALAGGSETQYF. The CDR3 bases are TGTGCCAGCACCGCCCTAGCGGGAGGTTCTGAGACCCAGTACTTC.

The count of this clone is one. The rearrangement links TRBV19 to TRBJ2-5; 12 bases fit TRBD2. The germline gives CDR1 LNHDA, CDR2 SQIVND (reference sequence). V lost 8 bases to trimming and J lost 4 bases; unmatched junction nucleotides: 8. This CDR3 has 15 residues. This CDR3 reads CASGQLTSGRETQYF. CDR3 DNA: TGTGCCAGTGGACAACTGACTAGCGGGAGAGAGACCCAGTACTTC.

The J gene is TRBJ1-3, the V gene TRBV11-2; D ambiguous. Trimming pared 5 bases from V and 4 bases from J, leaving 3 bases between. From germline, CDR1 is SGHAT and CDR2 FQNNGV. The CDR3 spans 11 residues. In DNA, the CDR3 is TGTGCCAGCAGCGCGGGAAACACCATATATTTT. This gives the protein CASSAGNTIYF.

The chain is built from TRBV19 and TRBJ2-7; maybe TRBD1 (6 bases). Trimming removed 3 bases from V and 3 bases from J, with 12 bases in between. Germline V gene lookup returns CDR1 LNHDA and CDR2 SQIVND (reference sequence). The CDR3 runs to 14 residues. The CDR3 nucleotides are TGTGCCAGTAGTATGGCTGGGGGCGTCTACGAGCAGTACTTC. Amino acids: CASSMAGGVYEQYF.

The sample holds a few counts of this clone. The rearrangement joins TRBV29-1 to TRBJ1-2; no firm D call. Trimming took off 6 bases at V and 4 bases at J, with 15 bases between the two ends. The CDR3 is 13 residues long. From germline, CDR1 is SQVTM and CDR2 ANQGSEA. The CDR3 sequence: CSVGGGEGYGYTF. DNA for the CDR3: TGCAGCGTCGGAGGAGGAGAGGGCTATGGCTACACCTTC. The whole variable domain, filled in from reference TRBV29-1 and TRBJ1-2, reads SAVISQKPSRDICQRGTSLTIQCQVDSQVTMMFWYRQQPGQSLTLIATANQGSEATYESGFVIDKFPISRPNLTFSTLTVSNMSPEDSSIYLCSVGGGEGYGYTFGSGTRLTVV.

The rearrangement uses TRBV19 and TRBJ1-3, with D unclear. Trimming shortened V by 4 bases and J by 0 bases, and 7 bases separated the two germline ends. This CDR3 spans 14 amino acids. The germline V gene encodes CDR1 LNHDA and CDR2 SQIVND (reference sequence). CDR3 DNA: TGTGCCAGTAGTACCCTAAGCTCTGGAAACACCATATATTTT. Residues: CASSTLSSGNTIYF.

The rearrangement links TRBV5-1 to TRBJ2-7; a possible D gene is TRBD2 (5 bases). Germline values: CDR1 SGHRS, CDR2 YFSETQ. The V end lost 0 bases, the J end lost 0 bases, and 10 bases lay between the germline ends. This CDR3 is built from 15 residues. This CDR3 reads CASSLGLPLSYEQYF. The CDR3 DNA follows: TGCGCCAGCAGCTTGGGACTACCCCTCTCCTACGAGCAGTACTTC.

The chain recombines TRBV6-5 with TRBJ1-5, with 8 nucleotides matching TRBD1. The ends lost 7 bases at V and 5 bases at J; junction bases unmatched: 7. This CDR3 spans 14 amino acids. Looked up from germline, CDR1 is MNHEY and CDR2 is SVGAGI. CDR3 region: CASKFDRGYQPQHF. Written as DNA, the CDR3 is TGTGCCAGCAAATTCGACAGGGGCTATCAGCCCCAGCATTTT.

This clone is a singleton in its sample. V gene TRBV4-1 combines with J gene TRBJ2-5, with TRBD2 identical over 9 bases. CDR1 and CDR2 from the germline V gene are MGHRA and YSYEKL. Trimming removed 0 bases from V and 2 bases from J; junction bases left unmatched: 7. The CDR3 has 17 amino acids. CDR3 sequence: CASSQDRGLAAQETQYF. The CDR3 DNA reads as TGCGCCAGCAGCCAAGATCGGGGACTAGCAGCTCAAGAGACCCAGTACTTC.

The chain recombines TRBV7-8 with TRBJ2-5; 8 bases are a match to TRBD2. CDR1 is SGHVS and CDR2 is FQNEAQ in the germline V gene. V dropped 5 bases and J dropped 1; count of bases not matched to a gene: 3. The CDR3 is 14 residues long. CDR3 sequence (DNA): TGTGCCAGCAGCCGTAGCGGGACCCAAGAGACCCAGTACTTC. It is translated as CASSRSGTQETQYF.

The rearrangement uses TRBV6-5 and TRBJ2-2; no reliable D call. CDR3 length equals 13 residues. V was pared by 2 bases and J by 6 bases, with 7 bases between. Germline CDR1 and CDR2: MNHEY and SVGAGI. The chain's CDR3 is CASSYLGPGELFF. In nucleotides, the CDR3 is TGTGCCAGCAGTTACCTGGGCCCCGGGGAGCTGTTTTTT.

The chain has TRBV5-5 and TRBJ1-2; D may be TRBD1 (5 bases). The germline V and J ends were trimmed by 0 bases and 5 bases, with 8 bases remaining between them. Germline V lookup: CDR1 SGHKS, CDR2 YYEKEE (reference sequence). CDR3 length: 13 amino acids. CDR3 sequence reads: CASSLEGTYGYTF. The CDR3 nucleotides are TGTGCCAGCAGCTTGGAAGGGACTTATGGCTACACCTTC.

This chain's CDR3 is CASTYSGRVDEQFF. DNA for the CDR3: TGTGCCAGCACCTATAGCGGGAGGGTGGATGAGCAGTTCTTC. This chain links TRBV6-5 with TRBJ2-1; 11 bases are a match to TRBD2. This CDR3 comprises 14 residues. V was pared by 7 bases and J by 8 bases, with 7 bases of the junction left unmatched. Germline V CDR1 and CDR2: MNHEY, SVGAGI.

The J gene is TRBJ1-5, the V gene TRBV30; 9 positions match TRBD1. The CDR3 contains 14 residues. CDR1 and CDR2 from the germline V gene are GTSNPN and SVGIG (reference sequence). The ends lost 0 bases at V and 7 bases at J; junction bases unmatched: 4. In DNA, the CDR3 is TGTGCCTGGAGTGTGGGACAGGGTTTACAGCCCCAGCATTTT. Protein sequence: CAWSVGQGLQPQHF. The full variable domain, with the rest looked up from reference TRBV30 and TRBJ1-5, is SQTIHQWPATLVQPVGSPLSLECTVEGTSNPNLYWYRQAAGRGLQLLFYSVGIGQISSEVPQNLSASRPQDRQFILSSKKLLLSDSGFYLCAWSVGQGLQPQHFGDGTRLSIL.

J is TRBJ2-3 and V is TRBV5-4; 10 bases align to TRBD2. CDR1 and CDR2 from the germline V gene are SGHNT and YYREEE (reference sequence). This CDR3 comprises 18 residues. The V gene end was trimmed by 0 bases and the J gene end by 4 bases; junction bases not matched to a gene: 11. CDR3 sequence: CASSLGIGRAGGPDTQYF. The CDR3 nucleotides are TGTGCCAGCAGCTTGGGAATTGGTCGAGCGGGAGGGCCAGATACGCAGTATTTT.

This chain uses TRBV27 with TRBJ2-1, with 11 nucleotides matching TRBD2. The CDR3 runs 15 residues. Trimming removed 7 bases from V and 3 bases from J; junction bases left unmatched: 5. Germline-derived CDR1 and CDR2 are MNHEY and SMNVEV (reference sequence). This CDR3 is CASTPGLAVYNEQFF. The DNA of the CDR3 is TGTGCCAGCACCCCGGGACTAGCGGTCTACAATGAGCAGTTCTTC.

The rearrangement joins TRBV7-6 to TRBJ1-1; 7 bases line up with TRBD1. There are 15 residues in the CDR3. Germline V gene lookup returns CDR1 SGHVS and CDR2 FNYEAQ. After removal of 4 bases from V and 0 bases from J, the junction contained 5 bases not matched to a gene. CDR3 sequence reads: CASSSGTDMNTEAFF. The CDR3 DNA reads as TGTGCCAGCAGCTCCGGGACAGACATGAACACTGAAGCTTTCTTT.